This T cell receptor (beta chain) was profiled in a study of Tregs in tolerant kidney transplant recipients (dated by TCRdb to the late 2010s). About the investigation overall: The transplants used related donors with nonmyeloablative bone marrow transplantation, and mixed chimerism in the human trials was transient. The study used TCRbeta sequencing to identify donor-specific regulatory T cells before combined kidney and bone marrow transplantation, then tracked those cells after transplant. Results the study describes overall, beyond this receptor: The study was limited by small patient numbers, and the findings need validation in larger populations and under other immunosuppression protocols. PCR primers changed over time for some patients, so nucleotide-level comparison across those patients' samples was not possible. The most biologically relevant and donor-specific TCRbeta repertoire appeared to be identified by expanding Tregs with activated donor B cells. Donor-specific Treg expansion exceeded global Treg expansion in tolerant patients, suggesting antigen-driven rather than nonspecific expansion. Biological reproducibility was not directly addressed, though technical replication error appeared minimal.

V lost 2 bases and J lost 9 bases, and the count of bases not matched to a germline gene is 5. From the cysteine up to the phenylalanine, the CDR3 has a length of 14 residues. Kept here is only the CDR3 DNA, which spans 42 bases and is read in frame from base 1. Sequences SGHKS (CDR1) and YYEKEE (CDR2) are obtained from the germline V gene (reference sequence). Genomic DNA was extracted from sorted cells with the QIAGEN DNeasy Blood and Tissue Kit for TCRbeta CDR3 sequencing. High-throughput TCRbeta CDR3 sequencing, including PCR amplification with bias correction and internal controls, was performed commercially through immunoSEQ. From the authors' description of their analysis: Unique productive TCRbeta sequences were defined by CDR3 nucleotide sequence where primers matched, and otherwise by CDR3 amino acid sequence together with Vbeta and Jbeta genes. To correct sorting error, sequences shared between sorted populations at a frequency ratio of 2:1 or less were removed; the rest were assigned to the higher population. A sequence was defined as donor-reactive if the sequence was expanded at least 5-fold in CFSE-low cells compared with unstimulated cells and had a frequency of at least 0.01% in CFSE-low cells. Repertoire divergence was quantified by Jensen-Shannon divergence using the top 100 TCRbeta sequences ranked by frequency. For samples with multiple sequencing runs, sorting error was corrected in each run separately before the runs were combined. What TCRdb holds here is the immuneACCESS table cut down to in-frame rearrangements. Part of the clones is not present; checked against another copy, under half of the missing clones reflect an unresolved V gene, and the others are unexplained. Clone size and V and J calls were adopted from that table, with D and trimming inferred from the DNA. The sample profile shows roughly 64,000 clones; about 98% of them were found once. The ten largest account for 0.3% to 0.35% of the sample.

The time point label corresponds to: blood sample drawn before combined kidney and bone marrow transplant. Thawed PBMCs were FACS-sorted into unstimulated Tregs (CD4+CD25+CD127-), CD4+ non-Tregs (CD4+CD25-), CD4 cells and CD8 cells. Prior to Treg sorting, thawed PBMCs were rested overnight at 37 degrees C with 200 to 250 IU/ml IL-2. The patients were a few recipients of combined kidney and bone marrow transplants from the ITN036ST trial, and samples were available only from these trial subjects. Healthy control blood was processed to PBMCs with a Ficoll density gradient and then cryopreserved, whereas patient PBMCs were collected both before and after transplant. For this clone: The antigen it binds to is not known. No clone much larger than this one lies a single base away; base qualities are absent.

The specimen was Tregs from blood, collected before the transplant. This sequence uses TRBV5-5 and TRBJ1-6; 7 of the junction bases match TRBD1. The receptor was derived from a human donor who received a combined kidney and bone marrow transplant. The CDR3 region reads CASSFPRDSSPLHF. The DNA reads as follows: TGTGCCAGCAGCTTCCCACGGGACAGTTCACCCCTCCACTTT. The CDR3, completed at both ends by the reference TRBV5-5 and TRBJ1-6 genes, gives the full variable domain DAGVTQSPTHLIKTRGQQVTLRCSPISGHKSVSWYQQVLGQGPQFIFQYYEKEERGRGNFPDRFSARQFPNYSSELNVNALLLGDSALYLCASSFPRDSSPLHFGNGTRLTVT.